Listed below are T cell receptor beta chains from one sample, sequenced in a study of blood T cell repertoires in COVID-19. Profiled with immunoSEQ multiplex PCR; TCRdb holds only in-frame clones, not every one. The table shows some 340,000 clones, with 90% to 95% occurring only once. Sequenced sample: PBMCs or T cells enriched from blood (not recorded which). The source is a woman aged 25 to 39 who had been exposed to COVID-19. Both conserved end residues are part of each CDR3. The order of the fields is J gene, clone size, D gene, V gene, CDR3 DNA, CDR3 protein. A D gene is named only where the DNA matches it firmly. A row's size may be missing; if present it is once, few, many or a size class.

TRBJ1-2 - TRBD1 TRBV19 TGTGCCAGTGCTTGGACAGGGAACTATGGCTACACCTTC CASAWTGNYGYTF
TRBJ2-2 - - TRBV4-3 TGCGCCAGCAGCCAGACGGGGTACACCGGGGAGCTGTTTTTT CASSQTGYTGELFF
TRBJ2-5 few - TRBV13 TGTGCCAGCAGGCGACTAGGAGACGAAGAGACCCAGTACTTC CASRRLGDEETQYF
TRBJ1-2 - TRBD1 TRBV4-3 TGCGCCAGCAGCCAGGGGACAGGGCTTGGCTATGGCTACACCTTC CASSQGTGLGYGYTF
TRBJ1-3 - TRBD1 TRBV3-1/TRBV3-2 TGTGCCAGCAGCCAAGCCCGGACAGGGGGAAACACCATATATTTT CASSQARTGGNTIYF
TRBJ2-1 - TRBD2 TRBV9 TGTGCCAGCAGTGTTCTAGCGGGGGGAGGCAATGAGCAGTTCTTC CASSVLAGGGNEQFF
TRBJ1-3 - TRBD1 TRBV5-4 TGTGCCAGCAGCTTGGAGGGACAGGGGGTTGCGTACGGAAACACCATATATTTT CASSLEGQGVAYGNTIYF
TRBJ2-1 once - TRBV11-2 TGTGCCAGCAGCTTAGTGGGGGCGTACTACAATGAGCAGTTCTTC CASSLVGAYYNEQFF
TRBJ2-7 - TRBD2 TRBV29-1 TGCAGCGGCCAGGGAGGGAGAAACGAGCAGTACTTC CSGQGGRNEQYF
TRBJ1-5 - - TRBV4-2 TGTGCCAGCAGCCAAGATTGGCAGAGGTATAGCAATCAGCCCCAGCATTTT CASSQDWQRYSNQPQHF
TRBJ1-3 - - TRBV11-2 TGTGCCAGCAGCTTAGGACAGGAAGGAAACACCATATATTTT CASSLGQEGNTIYF
TRBJ1-6 - - TRBV21-1 TGTGCCAGCAGTCTACTAAGCCTTGACAGAAGCTCCTATAATTCACCCCTCCACTTT CASSLLSLDRSSYNSPLHF
TRBJ1-2 - - TRBV5-1 TGCGCCAGCAGCTTGGGACAGCTGTATGGCTACACCTTC CASSLGQLYGYTF
TRBJ1-1 once - TRBV11-1 TGTGCCAGCAGCTTAGCGTCAGGGGAAATCACTGAAGCTTTCTTT CASSLASGEITEAFF
TRBJ2-5 once TRBD2 TRBV9 TGTGCCAGCAGCGCCACGAGCGTAGCGGGGGGGGTGGACCAAGAGACCCAGTACTTC CASSATSVAGGVDQETQYF
TRBJ1-2 once - TRBV4-2 TGTGCCAGCAGCCAAGATAGGCTCCTGCGGGGCTACACCTTC CASSQDRLLRGYTF
TRBJ1-3 - - TRBV10-3 TGTGCCACCCTAGAGACTTACTCTGGAAACACCATATATTTT CATLETYSGNTIYF
TRBJ2-7 - - TRBV7-5 TGTGCCAGAAGCCAGCCAGGGACAGGGGTTTTCTTC CARSQPGTGVFF
TRBJ1-1 - TRBD1 TRBV14 TGTGCCAGCAGCCCCCAGGGGGTTTGGGCCTTCTTT CASSPQGVWAFF
TRBJ2-1 once - TRBV19 TGTGCCAGTAGTATATCAACCCAGGATGAGCAGTTCTTC CASSISTQDEQFF
TRBJ1-2 - - TRBV4-1 TGCGCCAGCAGCCAAGATCCGGGGGTTAACTATGGCTACACCTTC CASSQDPGVNYGYTF
TRBJ2-5 - - TRBV5-4 TGTGCCAGCAGCTTGGACGTGGGCGTTGAGACCCAGTACTTC CASSLDVGVETQYF
TRBJ2-7 - TRBD1 TRBV27 TGTGCCAGCAGTTCGACAGGGTTCTACGAGCAGTACTTC CASSSTGFYEQYF
TRBJ2-7 - TRBD1 TRBV5-6 TGTGCCAGCACCCAGAGGGACAGAAACAACTACGAGCAGTACTTC CASTQRDRNNYEQYF
TRBJ1-1 - - TRBV28 TGTGCCAGCAGTTTATCCCAGGGGAACACTGAAGCTTTCTTT CASSLSQGNTEAFF
TRBJ1-2 - - TRBV5-4 TGTGCCAGCAGCTTGCCAGGGGACTATGGCTACACCTTC CASSLPGDYGYTF
TRBJ1-6 - TRBD1 TRBV7-2 TGTGCCAGCAGCTCGCCGAGACAGGGCTATAATTCACCCCTCCACTTT CASSSPRQGYNSPLHF
TRBJ1-2 - - TRBV4-2 TGTGCCAGCAGCCGCCCCGGTGCAGACTTATATGGCTACACCTTC CASSRPGADLYGYTF
TRBJ2-7 once TRBD1 TRBV10-3 TGTGCCATCAGAAAGGGACAGGACCGCGCCGGGCAGTACTTC CAIRKGQDRAGQYF
TRBJ1-2 - - TRBV15 TGTGCCACCAGCAGAGCTGGGGCGCGACTCTATGGCTACACCTTC CATSRAGARLYGYTF
TRBJ2-3 - - TRBV4-2 TGTGCCAGCAGCCAAAGCCTAGTAGGCACAGATACGCAGTATTTT CASSQSLVGTDTQYF
TRBJ2-4 once TRBD1 TRBV4-2 TGTGCCAGCAGCCAAAATACAGGGGGTTGGGGCATTCAGTACTTC CASSQNTGGWGIQYF
TRBJ2-7 - TRBD1 TRBV11-2 TGTGCCAGCAGCTTAGGAATCGCAGGGGGTCGGAACGAGCAGTACTTC CASSLGIAGGRNEQYF
TRBJ2-7 - - TRBV5-1 TGCGCCAGCAGCTTGAAAGTTTCGGGACCAGGAGGGTACGAGCAGTACTTC CASSLKVSGPGGYEQYF
TRBJ1-2 - TRBD1 TRBV27 TGTGCCAGCAGTAGCCCGACAGGGAACTATGGCTACACCTTC CASSSPTGNYGYTF
TRBJ1-2 - TRBD1 TRBV6-5 TGTGCCAGCAGGTCGGGACAGTTTACCTATGGCTACACCTTC CASRSGQFTYGYTF